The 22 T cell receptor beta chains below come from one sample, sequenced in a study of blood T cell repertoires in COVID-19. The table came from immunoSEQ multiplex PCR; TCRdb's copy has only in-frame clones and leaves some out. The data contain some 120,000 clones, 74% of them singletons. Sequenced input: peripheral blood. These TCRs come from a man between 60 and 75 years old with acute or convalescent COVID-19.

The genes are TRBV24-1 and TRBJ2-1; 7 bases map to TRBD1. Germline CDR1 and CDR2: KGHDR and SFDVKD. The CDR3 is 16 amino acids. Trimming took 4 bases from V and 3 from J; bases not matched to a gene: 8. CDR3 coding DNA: TGTGCCACCAGTGACACAAGGGGACAGCTCTACAATGAGCAGTTCTTC. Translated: CATSDTRGQLYNEQFF.

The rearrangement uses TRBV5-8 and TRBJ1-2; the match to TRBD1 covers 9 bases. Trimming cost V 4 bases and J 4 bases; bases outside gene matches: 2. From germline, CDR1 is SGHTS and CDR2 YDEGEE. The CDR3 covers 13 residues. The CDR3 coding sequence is TGTGCCAGCAGCGTGACAGGGGGCTATGGCTACACCTTC. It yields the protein CASSVTGGYGYTF.

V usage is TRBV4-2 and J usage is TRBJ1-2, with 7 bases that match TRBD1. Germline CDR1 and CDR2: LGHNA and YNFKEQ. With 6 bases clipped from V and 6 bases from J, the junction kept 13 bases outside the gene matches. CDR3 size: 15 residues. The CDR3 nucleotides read TGTGCCAGCAGTCAACACATAGGGGGCGCGGATGGCTACACCTTC. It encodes CASSQHIGGADGYTF.

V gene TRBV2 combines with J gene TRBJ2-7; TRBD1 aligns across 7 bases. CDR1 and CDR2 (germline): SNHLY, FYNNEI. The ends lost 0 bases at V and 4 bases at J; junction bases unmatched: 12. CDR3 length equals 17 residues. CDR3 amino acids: CASSEALLGRGIYEQYF. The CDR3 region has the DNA TGTGCCAGCAGTGAAGCGCTTCTCGGCAGGGGGATATACGAGCAGTACTTC.

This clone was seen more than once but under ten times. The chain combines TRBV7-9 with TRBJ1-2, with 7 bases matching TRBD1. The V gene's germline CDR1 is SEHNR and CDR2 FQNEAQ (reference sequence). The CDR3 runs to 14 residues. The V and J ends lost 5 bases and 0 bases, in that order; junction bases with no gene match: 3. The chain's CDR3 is CASSRQGANYGYTF. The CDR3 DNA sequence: TGTGCCAGCAGCCGACAGGGAGCTAACTATGGCTACACCTTC.

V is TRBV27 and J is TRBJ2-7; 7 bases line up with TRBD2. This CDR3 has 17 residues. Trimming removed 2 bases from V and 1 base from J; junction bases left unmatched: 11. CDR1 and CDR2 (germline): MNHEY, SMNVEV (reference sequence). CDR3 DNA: TGTGCCAGCAGTTTAAAGTCGGGAGGCCCTCTTTCCTACGAGCAGTACTTC. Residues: CASSLKSGGPLSYEQYF.

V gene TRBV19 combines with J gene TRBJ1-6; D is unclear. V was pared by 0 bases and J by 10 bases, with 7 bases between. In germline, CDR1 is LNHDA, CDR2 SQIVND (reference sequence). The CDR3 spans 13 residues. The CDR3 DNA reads TGTGCCAGTAGTATAGATCTCCGGTCACCCCTCCACTTT. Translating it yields CASSIDLRSPLHF.

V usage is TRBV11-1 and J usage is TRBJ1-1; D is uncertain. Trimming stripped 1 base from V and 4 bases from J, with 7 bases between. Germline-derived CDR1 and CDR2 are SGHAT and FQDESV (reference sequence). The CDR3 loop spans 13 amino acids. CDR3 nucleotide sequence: TGTGCCAGCAGCTTAGGTTACGGCACTGAAGCTTTCTTT. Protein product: CASSLGYGTEAFF.

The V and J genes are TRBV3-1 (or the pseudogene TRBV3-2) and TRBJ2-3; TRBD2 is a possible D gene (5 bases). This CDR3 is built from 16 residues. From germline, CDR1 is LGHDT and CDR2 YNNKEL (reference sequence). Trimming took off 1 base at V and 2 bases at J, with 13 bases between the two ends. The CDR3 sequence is CASSQVGGSVTDTQYF. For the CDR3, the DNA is TGTGCCAGCAGCCAAGTTGGCGGTAGCGTCACAGATACGCAGTATTTT.

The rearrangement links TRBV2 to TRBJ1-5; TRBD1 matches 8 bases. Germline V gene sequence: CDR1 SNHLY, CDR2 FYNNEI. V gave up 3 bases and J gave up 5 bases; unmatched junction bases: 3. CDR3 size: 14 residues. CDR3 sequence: CASSDTGGDQPQHF. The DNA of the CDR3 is TGTGCCAGCAGTGACACAGGGGGGGATCAGCCCCAGCATTTT.

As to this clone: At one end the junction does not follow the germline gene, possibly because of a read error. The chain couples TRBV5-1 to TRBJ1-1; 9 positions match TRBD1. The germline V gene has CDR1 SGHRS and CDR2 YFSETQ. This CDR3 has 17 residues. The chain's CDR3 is CASSPTAGQGKGLKLIF. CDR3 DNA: TGCGCCAGCAGCCCCACTGCGGGACAGGGAAAAGGACTTAAGCTTATCTTT.

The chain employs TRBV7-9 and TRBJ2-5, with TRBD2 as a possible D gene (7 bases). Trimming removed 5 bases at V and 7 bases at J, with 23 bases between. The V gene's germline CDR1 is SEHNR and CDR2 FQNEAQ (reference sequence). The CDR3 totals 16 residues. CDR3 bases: TGTGCCAGCAGCCCCAGAGGGCGGGGGCGGGACGGGACCCAGTACTTC. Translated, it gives CASSPRGRGRDGTQYF. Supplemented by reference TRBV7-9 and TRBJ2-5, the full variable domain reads DTGVSQNPRHKITKRGQNVTFRCDPISEHNRLYWYRQTLGQGPEFLTYFQNEAQLEKSRLLSDRFSAERPKGSFSTLEIQRTEQGDSAMYLCASSPRGRGRDGTQYFGPGTRLLVL.

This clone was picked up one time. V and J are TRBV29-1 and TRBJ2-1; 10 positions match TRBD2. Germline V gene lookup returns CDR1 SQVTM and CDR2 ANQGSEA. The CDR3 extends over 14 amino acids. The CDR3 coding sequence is TGCAGTTCCCTGGGAGCGGGAGGGCCTAATGAGCAGTTCTTC. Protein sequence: CSSLGAGGPNEQFF.

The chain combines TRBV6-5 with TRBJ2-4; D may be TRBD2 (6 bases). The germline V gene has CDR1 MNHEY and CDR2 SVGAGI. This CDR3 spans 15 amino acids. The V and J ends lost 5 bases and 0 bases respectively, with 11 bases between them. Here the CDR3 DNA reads TGTGCCAGCAGTAATGCGGGACTAGCCAAAAACATTCAGTACTTC. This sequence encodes CASSNAGLAKNIQYF.

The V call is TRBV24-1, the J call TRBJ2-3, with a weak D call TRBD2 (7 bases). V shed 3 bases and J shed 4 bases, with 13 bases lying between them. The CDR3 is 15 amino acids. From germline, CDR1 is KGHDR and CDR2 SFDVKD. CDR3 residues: CATSDLGGASDTQYF. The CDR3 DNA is TGTGCCACCAGTGATCTGGGGGGGGCATCAGATACGCAGTATTTT.

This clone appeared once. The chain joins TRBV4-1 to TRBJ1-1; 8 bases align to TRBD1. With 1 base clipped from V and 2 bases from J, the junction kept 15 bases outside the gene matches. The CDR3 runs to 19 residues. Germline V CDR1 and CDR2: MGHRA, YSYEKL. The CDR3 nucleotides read TGCGCCAGCAGCCAAGTTAAAGTCCTCGGACAGGGTTTAAACACTGAAGCTTTCTTT. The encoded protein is CASSQVKVLGQGLNTEAFF.

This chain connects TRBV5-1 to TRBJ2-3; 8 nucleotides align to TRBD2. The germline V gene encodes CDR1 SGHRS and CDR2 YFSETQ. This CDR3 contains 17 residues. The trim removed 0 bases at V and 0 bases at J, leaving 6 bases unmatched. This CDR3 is CASSLGRGAGSTDTQYF. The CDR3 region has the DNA TGCGCCAGCAGCTTGGGGCGGGGGGCGGGGAGCACAGATACGCAGTATTTT.

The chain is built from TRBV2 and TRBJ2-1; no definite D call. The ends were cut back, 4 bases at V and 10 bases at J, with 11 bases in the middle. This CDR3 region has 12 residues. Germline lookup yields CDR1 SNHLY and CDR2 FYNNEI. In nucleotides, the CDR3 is TGTGCCAGCAGTGCGCAGTTATGGGAGCAGTTCTTC. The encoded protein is CASSAQLWEQFF.

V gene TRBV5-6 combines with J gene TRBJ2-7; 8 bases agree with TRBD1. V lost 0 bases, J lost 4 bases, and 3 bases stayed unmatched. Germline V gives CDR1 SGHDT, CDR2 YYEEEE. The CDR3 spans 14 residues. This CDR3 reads CASSLAGQGYEQYF. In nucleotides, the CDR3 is TGTGCCAGCAGCTTGGCTGGACAGGGATACGAGCAGTACTTC.

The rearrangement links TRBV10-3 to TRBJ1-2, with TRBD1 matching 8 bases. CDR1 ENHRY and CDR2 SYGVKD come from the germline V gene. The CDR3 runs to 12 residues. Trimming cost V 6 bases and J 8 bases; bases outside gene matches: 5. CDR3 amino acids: CAIRAGGVGYTF. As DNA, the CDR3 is TGTGCCATCAGGGCAGGGGGCGTAGGCTACACCTTC.

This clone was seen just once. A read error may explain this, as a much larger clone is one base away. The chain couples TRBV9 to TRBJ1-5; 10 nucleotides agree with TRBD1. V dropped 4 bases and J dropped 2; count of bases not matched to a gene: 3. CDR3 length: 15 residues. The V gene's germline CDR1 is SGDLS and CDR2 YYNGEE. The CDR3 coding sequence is TGTGCCAGCAGCTTTGGGACAGGGGGCAATCAGCCCCAGCATTTT. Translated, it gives CASSFGTGGNQPQHF.

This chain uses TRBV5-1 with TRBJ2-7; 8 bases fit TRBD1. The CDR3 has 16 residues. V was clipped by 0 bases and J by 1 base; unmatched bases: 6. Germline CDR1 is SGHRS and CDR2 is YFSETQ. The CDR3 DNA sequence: TGCGCCAGCAGCTTGGACCCAAACAGGGGGTCCTACGAGCAGTACTTC. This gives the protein CASSLDPNRGSYEQYF.